One and the same sample provided the 2 T cell receptor beta chains below, sequenced in a study of identical twins. TCRdb reprocessed the 5' RACE reads via MiXCR and lists one record per CDR3 protein. The sample has 350,000 or so distinct CDR3 sequences, around 12% seen once. This same sample was also taken into another study, of yellow fever vaccine responses in identical twins.

Material for sequencing was CD8+ T cells sorted from blood. All receptors come from a woman younger than 35 in good health.

This clonotype was detected a few times. The rearrangement uses TRBV28 and TRBJ1-1, with a possible D match to TRBD1 (5 bases). CDR1 is MDHEN, CDR2 SYDVKM, per germline. This CDR3 comprises 11 residues. V was pared by 7 bases and J by 9 bases, with 12 bases between. The DNA for the CDR3 is TGTGCCAGCACTCCGGGGGGAAAAGCTTTCTTT. Its protein is CASTPGGKAFF.

In its sample, this clonotype was seen a few times. V and J are TRBV7-9 and TRBJ2-7; a possible D gene is TRBD2 (6 bases). The CDR3 loop spans 17 amino acids. V was pared by 4 bases and J by 2 bases, with 21 bases between. Germline CDR1 reads SEHNR; CDR2 reads FQNEAQ (reference sequence). The CDR3 is CASSSGRGVNGAYEQYF. Here the CDR3 DNA reads TGTGCCAGCAGCTCTGGGCGGGGTGTCAATGGGGCCTACGAGCAGTACTTC.